This paragraph reports one TCR beta chain. Antigen specificity is unknown. TCRdb re-called the reads through MiXCR, storing one row per CDR3 protein. The profile covers about 450,000 distinct CDR3 sequences, with about 33% appearing a single time and roughly 13% taken by the ten largest. This record comes from a study of T cell repertoires in cytomegalovirus infection. Study-level information: An indication of both CMV infection and matching HLA type came from public TCR beta signatures.

Study conclusions and caveats: Ex vivo responses were dominated by HLA-C-restricted CMV-specific TCR beta clonotypes. Cumulative frequency (of public TCR beta family members) identified carriers of CMV plus the relevant HLA.

The V end was cut by 5 bases, the J end by 5 bases, with 25 bases between. This CDR3 has 17 residues. Looked up from germline, CDR1 is SGDLS and CDR2 is YYNGEE. This chain connects TRBV9 to TRBJ2-5; a weak D match, TRBD2 (7 bases). The source is a human donor in good health (CMV status not recorded). Some clones in this sample may be carry-over from other donors' samples. The sample consisted of PBMCs. The CDR3 DNA sequence: TGTGCCAGCAGTCATGAATTGGGGGGGGGCCTCGGCGAGACCCAGTACTTC. Its protein product is CASSHELGGGLGETQYF.